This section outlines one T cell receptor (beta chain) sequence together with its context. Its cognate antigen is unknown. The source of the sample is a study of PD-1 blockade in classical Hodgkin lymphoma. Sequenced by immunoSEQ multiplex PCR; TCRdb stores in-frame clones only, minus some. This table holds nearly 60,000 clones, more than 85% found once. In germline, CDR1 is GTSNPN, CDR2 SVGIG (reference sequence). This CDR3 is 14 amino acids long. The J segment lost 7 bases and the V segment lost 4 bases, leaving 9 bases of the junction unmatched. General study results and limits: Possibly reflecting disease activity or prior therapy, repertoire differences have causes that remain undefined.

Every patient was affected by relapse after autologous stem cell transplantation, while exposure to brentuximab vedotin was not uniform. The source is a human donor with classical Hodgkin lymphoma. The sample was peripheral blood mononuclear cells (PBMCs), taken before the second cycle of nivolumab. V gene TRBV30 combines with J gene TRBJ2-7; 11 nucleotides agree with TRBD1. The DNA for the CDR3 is TGTGCCTGGATTCCCGGGACAGGGGGAGGAGAGCAGTACTTC. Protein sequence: CAWIPGTGGGEQYF.